Below, 5 T cell receptor beta chains from the same sample are listed, as sequenced in a study of T cell repertoires in cytomegalovirus infection. TCRdb called the reads again in MiXCR, with one record for every CDR3 protein. The table lists under 850,000 distinct CDR3 sequences, about a third of them singletons. The sample consisted of PBMCs. Every receptor here comes from a human donor in good health (CMV status not recorded). Some clones in this sample may be carry-over from other donors' samples.

The table lists this clonotype with many counts. The V call is TRBV2, the J call TRBJ1-3; tentatively, D is TRBD1 (5 bases). The CDR3 consists of 14 residues. The germline CDR1 and CDR2 sequences are SNHLY and FYNNEI. The V gene lost 6 bases and the J gene lost 3 bases, with 12 bases spanning the gap. The CDR3: CASSSAGRGNTIYF. The CDR3 DNA reads as TGTGCCAGCAGCTCAGCAGGGCGTGGAAACACCATATATTTT.

As to this clonotype: In this CDR3 the conserved last residue, phenylalanine or tryptophan, is missing, so a read error is likely. The chain employs TRBV6-5 and TRBJ2-7; D tentatively fits TRBD1 or TRBD2 (5 bases each). The V gene's germline CDR1 is MNHEY and CDR2 SVGAGI. CDR3 length: 15 amino acids. V was trimmed by 6 bases and J by 2 bases, leaving 17 bases between them. In DNA form, the CDR3 reads TGTGCCAGCAGAAAACGATGGGACCGCGCCTACGAGCAGTACTTA. Residues: CASRKRWDRAYEQYL.

The chain has TRBV25-1 and TRBJ2-1, with 9 nucleotides matching TRBD2. The CDR3 runs 15 residues. Germline CDR1 MGHDK, CDR2 SYGVNS. V lost 10 bases to trimming and J lost 7 bases; unmatched junction nucleotides: 14. The CDR3 DNA reads TGTGCCACCCAACCCGCGGGGGGGCGGAGGAATGAGCAGTTCTTC. Translating gives CATQPAGGRRNEQFF.

A few counts support this clonotype. The chain combines TRBV6-6 with TRBJ2-2; D is ambiguous. This CDR3 contains 16 residues. Per the germline V gene, CDR1 is MNHNY and CDR2 is SVGAGI (reference sequence). V lost 2 bases, J lost 1 base, and 11 bases lay in between. The CDR3 sequence: CASSYPLYRNTGELFF. For the CDR3, the DNA is TGTGCCAGCAGTTACCCCCTTTACAGGAACACCGGGGAGCTGTTTTTT.

About this clonotype: Since the CDR3 does not end with the conserved phenylalanine or tryptophan, this likely comes from a read error. It is unclear where the CDR3 begins or ends on the DNA, so no DNA is shown, and the CDR3 is as TCRdb lists it. The gene calls are TRBV7-2 and TRBJ2-1; the D call in the table, TRBD1, was not verified against the DNA. The CDR3 extends over 15 residues, inclusive of both ends. The germline V gene encodes CDR1 SGHTA and CDR2 FQGNSA. The CDR3 protein is CASSRPGRGGDEQLL.